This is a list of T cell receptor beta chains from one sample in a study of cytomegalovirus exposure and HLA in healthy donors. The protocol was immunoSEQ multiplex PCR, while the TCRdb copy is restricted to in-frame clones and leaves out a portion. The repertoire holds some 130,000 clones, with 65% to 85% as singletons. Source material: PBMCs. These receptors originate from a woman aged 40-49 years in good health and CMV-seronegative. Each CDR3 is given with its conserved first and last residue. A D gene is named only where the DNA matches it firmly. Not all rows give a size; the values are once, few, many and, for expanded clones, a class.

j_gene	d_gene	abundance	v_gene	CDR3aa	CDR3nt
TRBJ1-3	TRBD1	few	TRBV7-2	CASSQVPGGGNTIYF	TGTGCCAGCAGTCAAGTCCCAGGGGGAGGTAACACCATATATTTT
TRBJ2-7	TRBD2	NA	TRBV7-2	CASSLVSGSDEQYF	TGTGCCAGCAGCTTAGTTAGCGGGAGCGACGAGCAGTACTTC
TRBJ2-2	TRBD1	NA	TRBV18	CASSPYPGQGLGTGELFF	TGTGCCAGCTCACCCTACCCGGGACAGGGACTCGGCACCGGGGAGCTGTTTTTT
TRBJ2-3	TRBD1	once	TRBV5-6	CASSLGPPTGASTDTQYF	TGTGCCAGCAGCTTGGGGCCCCCGACAGGGGCTAGCACAGATACGCAGTATTTT
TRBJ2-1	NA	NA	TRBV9	CASSVAQGGGYNEQFF	TGTGCCAGCAGCGTAGCGCAGGGGGGAGGATACAATGAGCAGTTCTTC
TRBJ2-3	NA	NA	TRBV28	CASSLYEVSTDTQYF	TGTGCCAGCAGTTTATACGAGGTTAGCACAGATACGCAGTATTTT
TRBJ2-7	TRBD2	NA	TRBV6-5	CASSYPGLAAQYF	TGTGCCAGCAGTTACCCGGGACTAGCGGCCCAGTACTTC
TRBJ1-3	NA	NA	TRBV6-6	CASRTGGALGDAIYF	TGTGCCAGCAGAACCGGAGGGGCCCTGGGGGACGCCATATATTTT
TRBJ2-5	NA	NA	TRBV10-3	CAISDSPQETQYF	TGTGCCATCAGCGACTCTCCACAAGAGACCCAGTACTTC
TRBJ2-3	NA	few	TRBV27	CASSSSYRVKGTDTQYF	TGTGCCAGCAGTTCCAGTTACAGGGTCAAGGGCACAGATACGCAGTATTTT
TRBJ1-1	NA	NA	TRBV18	CASSPQAGGTEAFF	TGTGCCAGCTCACCACAGGCGGGGGGCACTGAAGCTTTCTTT
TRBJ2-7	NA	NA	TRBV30	CACQTNWSDEQYF	TGTGCCTGCCAGACAAACTGGTCTGACGAGCAGTACTTC
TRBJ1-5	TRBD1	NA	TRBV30	CAWSPQGASQPQHF	TGTGCCTGGAGTCCCCAGGGGGCCAGTCAGCCCCAGCATTTT
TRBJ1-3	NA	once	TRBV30	CAWRRDSFPGNTIYF	TGTGCCTGGAGGAGAGACTCCTTCCCTGGAAACACCATATATTTT
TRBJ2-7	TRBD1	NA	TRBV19	CASSAPGQGRYEQYF	TGTGCCAGTAGTGCCCCGGGACAGGGGCGATACGAGCAGTACTTC
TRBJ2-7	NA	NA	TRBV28	CASKGARGWEQYF	TGTGCCAGCAAAGGTGCCAGGGGATGGGAGCAGTACTTC
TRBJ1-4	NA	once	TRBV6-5	CASRQGGEKLFF	TGTGCCAGCCGGCAGGGTGGTGAAAAACTGTTTTTT
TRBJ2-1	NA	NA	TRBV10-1	CASSSGLRADEQFF	TGCGCCAGCAGTTCGGGACTTCGGGCCGATGAGCAGTTCTTC
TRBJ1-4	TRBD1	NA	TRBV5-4	CASSRQGISTNEKLFF	TGTGCCAGCAGCCGACAGGGTATCTCGACTAATGAAAAACTGTTTTTT
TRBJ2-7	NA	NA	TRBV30	CAWSVKGANEQYF	TGTGCCTGGAGTGTAAAAGGGGCCAACGAGCAGTACTTC
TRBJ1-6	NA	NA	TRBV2	CASSEVLGDTNRPLHF	TGTGCCAGCAGTGAAGTCCTGGGGGACACTAACAGACCCCTCCACTTT
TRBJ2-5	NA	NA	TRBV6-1	CASSESGYQETQYF	TGTGCCAGCAGTGAATCCGGTTACCAAGAGACCCAGTACTTC
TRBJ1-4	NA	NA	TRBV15	CATSRDRSSGEKLFF	TGTGCCACCAGCAGAGATAGGTCCTCGGGGGAAAAACTGTTTTTT
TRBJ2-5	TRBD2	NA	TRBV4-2	CASSQGGGAQETQYF	TGTGCCAGCAGCCAAGGCGGGGGGGCCCAAGAGACCCAGTACTTC
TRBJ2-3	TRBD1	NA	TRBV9	CASSVGGGQGRADTQYF	TGTGCCAGCAGCGTAGGGGGGGGACAGGGAAGGGCAGATACGCAGTATTTT
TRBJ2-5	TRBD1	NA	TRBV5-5	CASSLEGQGPTQYF	TGTGCCAGCAGCTTGGAGGGACAGGGCCCCACCCAGTACTTC
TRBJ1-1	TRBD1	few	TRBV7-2	CASSLRTGGRLEAFF	TGTGCCAGCAGCTTAAGGACAGGAGGCCGACTTGAAGCTTTCTTT
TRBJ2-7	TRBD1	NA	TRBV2	CASRGQVSSYEQYF	TGTGCCAGCAGAGGACAGGTTAGCTCCTACGAGCAGTACTTC
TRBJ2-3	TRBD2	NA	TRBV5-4	CASSYYLAGDTDTQYF	TGTGCCAGCAGCTACTACCTAGCGGGAGACACGGATACGCAGTATTTT
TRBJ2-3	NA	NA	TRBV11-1	CASSLLREKYTDTQYF	TGTGCCAGCAGCCTCTTGAGGGAAAAATACACAGATACGCAGTATTTT
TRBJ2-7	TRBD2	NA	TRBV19	CASSIFGGRDYEQYF	TGTGCCAGTAGTATATTCGGCGGGAGGGACTACGAGCAGTACTTC
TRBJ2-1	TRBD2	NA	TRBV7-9	CSSSFGLAGKGEQFF	TGTTCCAGCAGCTTCGGACTAGCGGGAAAGGGTGAGCAGTTCTTC
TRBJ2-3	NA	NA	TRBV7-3	CASSPRESSGVGYTQYF	TGTGCCAGCAGCCCTCGAGAGTCGTCGGGAGTAGGGTATACGCAGTATTTT
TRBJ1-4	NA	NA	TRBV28	CASSPRANEKLFF	TGTGCCAGCAGCCCCAGGGCTAATGAAAAACTGTTTTTT
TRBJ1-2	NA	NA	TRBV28	CASKDWDYGYTF	TGTGCCAGCAAGGACTGGGACTATGGCTACACCTTC
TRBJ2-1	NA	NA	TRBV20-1	CSAGGSGSLFF	TGCAGTGCTGGGGGGAGTGGATCCCTGTTCTTC
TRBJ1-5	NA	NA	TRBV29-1	CSVETAGPGGPQHF	TGCAGCGTTGAAACGGCAGGCCCGGGGGGGCCCCAGCATTTT
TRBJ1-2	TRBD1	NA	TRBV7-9	CASSSGQGNGYTF	TGTGCCAGCAGCTCGGGACAGGGAAATGGCTACACCTTC
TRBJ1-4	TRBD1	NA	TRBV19	CASSRLQGNGEKLFF	TGTGCCAGTAGTAGACTACAGGGGAATGGTGAAAAACTGTTTTTT
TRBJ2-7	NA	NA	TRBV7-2	CASSLARVPGYEQYF	TGTGCCAGCAGCTTAGCACGGGTCCCGGGGTACGAGCAGTACTTC
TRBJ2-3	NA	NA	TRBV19	CASTTDSSGAQYF	TGTGCCAGTACTACGGACAGTTCAGGTGCGCAGTATTTT
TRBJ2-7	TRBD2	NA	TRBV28	CASSPLSGEGKQYF	TGTGCCAGCAGTCCCCTGAGCGGGGAAGGGAAGCAGTACTTC
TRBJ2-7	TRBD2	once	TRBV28	CASSLTAGGEQYF	TGTGCCAGCAGTTTAACAGCGGGAGGCGAGCAGTACTTC
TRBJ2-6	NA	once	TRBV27	CASSLRGAGEAGANVLTF	TGTGCCAGCAGTTTACGGGGGGCAGGGGAGGCTGGGGCCAACGTCCTGACTTTC
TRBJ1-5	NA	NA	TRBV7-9	CASSFGQPNQPQHF	TGTGCCAGCAGCTTCGGACAGCCCAATCAGCCCCAGCATTTT
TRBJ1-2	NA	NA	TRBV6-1	CASSVGLIEANYGYTF	TGTGCCAGCAGTGTTGGACTGATCGAAGCTAACTATGGCTACACCTTC
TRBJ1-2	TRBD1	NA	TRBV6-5	CASRTRQGAIYGYTF	TGTGCCAGCAGGACCCGACAGGGGGCAATCTATGGCTACACCTTC
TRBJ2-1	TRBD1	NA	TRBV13	CASSSPGQGNDEQFF	TGTGCCAGCAGCTCTCCGGGACAGGGGAACGATGAGCAGTTCTTC
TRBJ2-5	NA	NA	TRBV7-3	CASSLSGSAQETQYF	TGTGCCAGCAGCTTAAGTGGTAGCGCACAAGAGACTCAGTACTTC